These 20 T cell receptor beta chains were sequenced from one sample in a study of blood T cell repertoires in COVID-19. Sequenced by immunoSEQ multiplex PCR; TCRdb stores in-frame clones only, minus some. The data hold around 100,000 clones, with roughly 80% observed a single time. The sample was peripheral blood. The receptors originated from a woman between 70 and 85 years old with acute or convalescent COVID-19.

A single count supports this clone. The chain couples TRBV10-3 to TRBJ1-1, with D perhaps matching TRBD1 (6 bases). Germline V gene data show CDR1 as ENHRY and CDR2 as SYGVKD. V was cut by 10 bases and J by 0 bases, with 12 bases left in between. CDR3 length: 13 amino acids. The CDR3 DNA follows: TGTGCCACCAAGGACAGCATGAACACTGAAGCTTTCTTT. Translating it yields CATKDSMNTEAFF.

The chain employs TRBV6-5 and TRBJ2-1; the D gene is possibly TRBD2 (5 bases). Germline CDR1 reads MNHEY; CDR2 reads SVGAGI. Trimming stripped 7 bases from V and 5 bases from J, with 15 bases between. This CDR3 spans 14 amino acids. The chain's CDR3 is CASTGWEHNNEQFF. Here the CDR3 DNA reads TGTGCCAGCACCGGCTGGGAGCACAACAATGAGCAGTTCTTC.

This clone turned up a few times. The CDR3 sequence: CASTTGTSGYNEQFF. The CDR3, as DNA: TGTGCCAGCACTACCGGGACTAGCGGTTACAATGAGCAGTTCTTC. The chain combines TRBV6-5 with TRBJ2-1; 11 positions agree with TRBD2. In germline, CDR1 is MNHEY, CDR2 SVGAGI. This CDR3 region has 15 residues. V dropped 7 bases and J dropped 4; count of bases not matched to a gene: 6.

The chain uses TRBV2 and TRBJ2-1; possible D gene TRBD1, 6 bases. V shed 7 bases and J shed 5 bases, with 6 bases lying between them. The germline CDR1 and CDR2 sequences are SNHLY and FYNNEI. The CDR3 has 11 residues. This CDR3 is CASNRDNEQFF. CDR3 DNA: TGTGCCAGCAACAGGGACAATGAGCAGTTCTTC.

The genes are TRBV27 and TRBJ2-7, with no clear D. Trimming shortened V by 3 bases and J by 4 bases, and 10 bases separated the two germline ends. Per germline, CDR1 MNHEY and CDR2 SMNVEV (reference sequence). This CDR3 has 13 residues. The CDR3 protein is CASSFEKRYEQYF. The CDR3 DNA follows: TGTGCCAGCAGTTTCGAGAAGAGATACGAGCAGTACTTC.

The chain recombines TRBV5-4 with TRBJ1-2, with a weak D call TRBD1 (5 bases). V shed 0 bases and J shed 5 bases, with 14 bases lying between them. CDR3 length equals 15 residues. Germline loops: CDR1 SGHNT, CDR2 YYREEE (reference sequence). CDR3 amino acids: CASSLAGGAAYGYTF. The DNA for the CDR3 is TGTGCCAGCAGCTTGGCCGGTGGGGCGGCTTATGGCTACACCTTC.

In its sample, this clone was seen once. The gene calls are TRBV6-5 and TRBJ1-1; D remains unclear. With 8 bases removed from V and 8 bases from J, the gap between germline ends came to 12 bases. There are 11 residues in the CDR3. Looked up from germline, CDR1 is MNHEY and CDR2 is SVGAGI. CDR3 sequence reads: CASRMVQEAFF. The DNA of the CDR3 is TGTGCCAGCCGAATGGTGCAGGAAGCTTTCTTT.

The table lists this clone with a few counts. The chain employs TRBV2 and TRBJ1-5; tentatively, D is TRBD1 (5 bases). The V end lost 1 base, the J end lost 2 bases, and 9 bases lay between the germline ends. CDR1 is SNHLY, CDR2 FYNNEI, per germline. The CDR3 is 15 residues long. The CDR3 loop is CASSEVRAGNQPQHF. DNA for the CDR3: TGTGCCAGCAGTGAAGTCAGGGCCGGCAATCAGCCCCAGCATTTT.

The chain couples TRBV5-1 to TRBJ2-3, with 15 bases fitting TRBD2. The CDR3 loop spans 16 amino acids. V dropped 3 bases and J dropped 3; count of bases not matched to a gene: 2. CDR1 and CDR2 (germline): SGHRS, YFSETQ. CDR3 region: CASSWTSGGVTDTQYF. DNA of the CDR3: TGCGCCAGCAGCTGGACTAGCGGGGGGGTTACAGATACGCAGTATTTT.

V usage is TRBV5-4 and J usage is TRBJ2-3, with 7 bases matching TRBD1. The CDR3 length is 13 residues. Looked up from germline, CDR1 is SGHNT and CDR2 is YYREEE (reference sequence). V shed 2 bases, J shed 4 bases, and the junction held 1 base outside the gene matches. The CDR3 bases are TGTGCCAGCAGCTTAAGGGGGCCAGATACGCAGTATTTT. Translated, it gives CASSLRGPDTQYF.

The chain uses TRBV19 and TRBJ1-4; maybe TRBD1 (5 bases). CDR1 and CDR2 (germline): LNHDA, SQIVND (reference sequence). V lost 6 bases, J lost 3 bases, and 14 bases lay in between. This CDR3 comprises 15 residues. CDR3 nucleotide sequence: TGTGCCAGTAGGGACCCAGGGTTGGCTAATGAAAAACTGTTTTTT. It is translated as CASRDPGLANEKLFF.

The gene calls are TRBV5-4 and TRBJ1-3; D uncertain. This CDR3 region has 17 residues. V lost 0 bases, J lost 2 bases, and 15 bases lay in between. Germline V gene data show CDR1 as SGHNT and CDR2 as YYREEE (reference sequence). CDR3 region: CASSLGAGGITGNTIYF. The CDR3 DNA reads as TGTGCCAGCAGCTTGGGGGCAGGAGGGATAACTGGAAACACCATATATTTT. Together with reference TRBV5-4 and TRBJ1-3, the CDR3 gives the full variable domain: ETGVTQSPTHLIKTRGQQVTLRCSSQSGHNTVSWYQQALGQGPQFIFQYYREEENGRGNFPPRFSGLQFPNYSSELNVNALELDDSALYLCASSLGAGGITGNTIYFGEGSWLTVV.

This clone was observed a few times. The chain carries TRBV18 and TRBJ1-2, with 11 bases that match TRBD1. Looked up from germline, CDR1 is KGHSH and CDR2 is LQKENI. V lost 3 bases and J lost 4; bases outside the gene matches: 13. The CDR3 totals 18 residues. CDR3 loop: CASSPPGQGAMDGYGYTF. CDR3 coding DNA: TGTGCCAGCTCACCTCCAGGACAGGGGGCGATGGATGGCTATGGCTACACCTTC.

The chain joins TRBV28 to TRBJ1-1, with a tentative D call TRBD1 (6 bases). Germline values: CDR1 MDHEN, CDR2 SYDVKM. Trimming took off 3 bases at V and 5 bases at J, with 16 bases between the two ends. The CDR3 length is 15 residues. The CDR3 DNA reads as TGTGCCAGCAGTTTGTCCAACAGGGTTCAGACTGAAGCTTTCTTT. It codes for CASSLSNRVQTEAFF.

This chain joins TRBV5-1 and TRBJ1-1, with 8 bases fitting TRBD1. The ends lost 4 bases at V and 5 bases at J; junction bases unmatched: 16. This CDR3 comprises 17 residues. CDR1 SGHRS and CDR2 YFSETQ come from the germline V gene. DNA of the CDR3: TGCGCCAGCAGCGCCGGTACGCTAGGGACAGGAGGAACTGAAGCTTTCTTT. Amino acids: CASSAGTLGTGGTEAFF.

The chain recombines TRBV6-5 with TRBJ1-2; TRBD1 agrees at 7 bases. The trim removed 10 bases at V and 1 base at J, leaving 6 bases unmatched. The CDR3 is 13 amino acids. Looked up from germline, CDR1 is MNHEY and CDR2 is SVGAGI. The CDR3 region has the DNA TGTGCCACCGGGGACAGCCTTAACTATGGCTACACCTTC. Translation gives CATGDSLNYGYTF.

This sequence joins TRBV27 and TRBJ2-3, with 12 bases lining up with TRBD1. The CDR3 length is 17 residues. Germline V gene data show CDR1 as MNHEY and CDR2 as SMNVEV (reference sequence). V gave up 6 bases and J gave up 1 base; unmatched junction bases: 8. The CDR3 DNA is TGTGCCAGCAGGGGGACAGGGGGCAGTATCCGCACAGATACGCAGTATTTT. It codes for CASRGTGGSIRTDTQYF.

The CDR3 here is CASSSGTGGSDNEQFF. The CDR3, as DNA: TGTGCCAGCAGCTCCGGGACAGGGGGTTCGGACAATGAGCAGTTCTTC. This chain joins TRBV11-3 and TRBJ2-1, with TRBD1 identical over 11 bases. The CDR3 loop spans 16 amino acids. Germline V gives CDR1 SGHNT, CDR2 YENEEA. The V and J ends lost 4 bases and 5 bases, in that order; junction bases with no gene match: 7.

V is TRBV6-6 and J is TRBJ1-6; 8 nucleotides match TRBD1. Germline V gene lookup returns CDR1 MNHNY and CDR2 SVGAGI (reference sequence). V was clipped by 5 bases and J by 0 bases; unmatched bases: 6. This CDR3 comprises 17 residues. CDR3 DNA sequence: TGTGCCAGCAGTCCCCAGGACAGGGCCTCCTATAATTCACCCCTCCACTTT. Encoded protein: CASSPQDRASYNSPLHF.

The CDR3 DNA follows: TGTGCCAGCAGCTTAGGAGACAGGAGCTACAATGAGCAGTTCTTC. It yields the protein CASSLGDRSYNEQFF. The chain recombines TRBV7-2 with TRBJ2-1, with a tentative D call TRBD1 (6 bases). With 1 base removed from V and 3 bases from J, the gap between germline ends came to 10 bases. The CDR3 covers 15 residues. Germline CDR1 reads SGHTA; CDR2 reads FQGNSA.